The text below deals with one TCR beta chain. This clonotype has more than one count but fewer than ten. Its antigen remains undetermined. No base quality information exists; no much larger clone differs at one position. These data belong to a study of CD8 T cells in ankylosing spondylitis (dated by TCRdb to between 2016 and 2019). Regarding the study in general: The study set out to find disease-linked TCR variants by profiling T cell receptor beta repertoires in ankylosing spondylitis patients and healthy donors. Peripheral blood was sampled, and synovial fluid was also collected from ankylosing spondylitis patients. The full study cohort was made up of 25 ankylosing spondylitis patients and over 90 healthy donors.

The full study reports these points: Significant enrichment of the disease-linked clones was reported in matched synovial fluid samples from ankylosing spondylitis patients. Some motif variants had previously been reported in the synovial fluid and blood of reactive arthritis patients, which suggests shared mechanisms of disease initiation. A CD8+ phenotype was shown by the disease-linked clones, which were found at relatively low frequencies in peripheral blood. Blood from ankylosing spondylitis patients appeared to be characterized by a TCR beta motif made up of under ten highly homologous amino acid variants.

The sequencer listed for this sample is Illumina HiSeq 2500. Quantitative 5'-RACE with molecular barcodes was used to prepare TCR beta libraries. On the authors' methods: A new computational method, built on a probabilistic model of VDJ rearrangement, was used to identify disease-linked TCR variants. TCRdb's own reprocessing of the public reads used fastp at Q25 and MiXCR and kept productive beta chains. CDR3 protein duplicates are merged, each entry listing the most common genes and DNA. The V and J calls were determined by TCRdb, not by the authors. Across this sample there are about 160,000 distinct CDR3 sequences, with 8.5% to 10% seen only once. Approximately 16% of the sample lies in the top ten. The sample taken for sequencing was blood, either unsorted or a sorted T cell fraction (not recorded which). The receptor was derived from a female donor with ankylosing spondylitis or in good health (not recorded which).

Here is the DNA: TGTGCCAGCAGCCCGGTAGCCAAACTCGAAGAGACCCAGTACTTC. Its protein product is CASSPVAKLEETQYF. The sequence links TRBV27 to TRBJ2-5; there is no confident call for the D gene. V gives up 6 bases and J gives up 3 bases, and the segment between their germline ends measures 17 bases. Based on the germline V gene (reference sequence), the CDR1 and CDR2 sequences are MNHEY and SMNVEV. From its cysteine to its phenylalanine, the CDR3 spans 15 amino acids. Of all the DNA, just the CDR3 is kept, 45 bases in frame from base 1.